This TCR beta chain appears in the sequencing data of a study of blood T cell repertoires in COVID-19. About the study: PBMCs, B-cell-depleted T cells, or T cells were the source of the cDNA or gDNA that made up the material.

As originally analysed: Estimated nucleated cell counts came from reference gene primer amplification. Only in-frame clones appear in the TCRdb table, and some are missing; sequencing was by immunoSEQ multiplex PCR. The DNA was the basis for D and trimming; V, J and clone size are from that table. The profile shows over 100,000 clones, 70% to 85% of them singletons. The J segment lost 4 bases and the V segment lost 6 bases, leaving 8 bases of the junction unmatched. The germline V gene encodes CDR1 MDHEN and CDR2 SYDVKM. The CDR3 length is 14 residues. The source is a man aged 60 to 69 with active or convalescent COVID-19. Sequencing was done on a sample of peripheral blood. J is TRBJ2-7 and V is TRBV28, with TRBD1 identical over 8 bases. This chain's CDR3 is CASRTSGGLYEQYF. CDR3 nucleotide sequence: TGTGCCAGCAGGACTTCAGGGGGCCTTTACGAGCAGTACTTC.